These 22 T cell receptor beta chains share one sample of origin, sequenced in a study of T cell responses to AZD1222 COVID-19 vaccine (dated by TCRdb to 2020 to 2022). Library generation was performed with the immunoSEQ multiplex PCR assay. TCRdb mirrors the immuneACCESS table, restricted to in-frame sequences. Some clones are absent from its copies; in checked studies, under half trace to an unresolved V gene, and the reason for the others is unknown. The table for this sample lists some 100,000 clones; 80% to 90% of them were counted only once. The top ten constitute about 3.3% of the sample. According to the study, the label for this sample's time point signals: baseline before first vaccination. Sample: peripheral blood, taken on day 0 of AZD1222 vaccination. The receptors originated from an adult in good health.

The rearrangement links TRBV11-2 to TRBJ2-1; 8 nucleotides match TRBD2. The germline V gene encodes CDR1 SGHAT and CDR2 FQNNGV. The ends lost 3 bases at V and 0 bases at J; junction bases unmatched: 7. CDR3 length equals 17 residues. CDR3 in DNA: TGTGCCAGCAGCTTCGGGGGGGGAGATCCCTCCTACAATGAGCAGTTCTTC. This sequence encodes CASSFGGGDPSYNEQFF.

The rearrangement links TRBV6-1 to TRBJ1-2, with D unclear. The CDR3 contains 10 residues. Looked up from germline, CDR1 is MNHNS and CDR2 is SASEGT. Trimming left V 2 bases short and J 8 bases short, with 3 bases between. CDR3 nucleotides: TGTGCCAGCAGTGAAATAGGCTACACCTTC. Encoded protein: CASSEIGYTF.

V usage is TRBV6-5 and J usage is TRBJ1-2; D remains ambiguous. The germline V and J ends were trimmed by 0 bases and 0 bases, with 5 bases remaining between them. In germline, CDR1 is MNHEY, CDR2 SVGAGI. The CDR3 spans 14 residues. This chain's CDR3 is CASSYSGPNYGYTF. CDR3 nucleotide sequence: TGTGCCAGCAGTTACTCTGGTCCTAACTATGGCTACACCTTC.

The CDR3 region is CASSYPGLYRPTNEKLFF. The CDR3 DNA follows: TGTGCCAGCAGTTACCCTGGACTATACCGTCCAACTAATGAAAAACTGTTTTTT. The chain is built from TRBV6-2 or TRBV6-3 and TRBJ1-4; D remains ambiguous. The CDR3 is made up of 18 amino acids. V lost 2 bases, J lost 0 bases, and 16 bases lay in between. Germline values: CDR1 MNHEY, CDR2 SVGEGT.

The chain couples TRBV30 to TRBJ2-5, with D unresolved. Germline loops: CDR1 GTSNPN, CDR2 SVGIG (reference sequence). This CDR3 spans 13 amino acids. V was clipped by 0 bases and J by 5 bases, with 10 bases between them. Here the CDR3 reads CAWSVKGSETQYF. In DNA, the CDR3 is TGTGCCTGGAGTGTGAAGGGTTCTGAGACCCAGTACTTC.

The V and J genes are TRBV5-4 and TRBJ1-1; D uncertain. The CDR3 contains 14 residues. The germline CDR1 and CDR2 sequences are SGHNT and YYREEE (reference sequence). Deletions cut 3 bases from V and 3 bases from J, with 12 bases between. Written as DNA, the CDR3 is TGTGCCAGCAGCTCGGACCCTGGGGACACTGAAGCTTTCTTT. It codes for CASSSDPGDTEAFF.

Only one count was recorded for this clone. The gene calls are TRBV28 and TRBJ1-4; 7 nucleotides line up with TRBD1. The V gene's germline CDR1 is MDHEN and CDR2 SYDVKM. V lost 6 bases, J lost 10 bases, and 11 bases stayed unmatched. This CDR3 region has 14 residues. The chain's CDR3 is CASRAGTALRKLFF. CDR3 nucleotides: TGTGCCAGCAGGGCCGGGACAGCCCTCCGAAAACTGTTTTTT.

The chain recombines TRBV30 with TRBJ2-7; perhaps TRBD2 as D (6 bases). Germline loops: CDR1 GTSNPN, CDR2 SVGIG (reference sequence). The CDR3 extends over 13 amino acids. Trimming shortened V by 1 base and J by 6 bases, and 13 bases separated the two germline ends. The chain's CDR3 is CAWSGGVLSEQYF. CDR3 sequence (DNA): TGTGCCTGGAGTGGGGGGGTACTGTCCGAGCAGTACTTC.

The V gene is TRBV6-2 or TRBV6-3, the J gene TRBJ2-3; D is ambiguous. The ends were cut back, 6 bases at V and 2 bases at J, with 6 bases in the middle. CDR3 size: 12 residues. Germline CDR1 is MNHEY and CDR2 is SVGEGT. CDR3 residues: CASSASTDTQYF. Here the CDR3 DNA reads TGTGCCAGCAGCGCCTCCACAGATACGCAGTATTTT.

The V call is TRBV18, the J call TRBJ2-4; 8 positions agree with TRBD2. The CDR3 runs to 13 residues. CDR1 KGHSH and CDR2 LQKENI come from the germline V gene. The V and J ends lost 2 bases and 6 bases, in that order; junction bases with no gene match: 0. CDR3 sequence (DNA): TGTGCCAGCTCACCAACTAGCGGAAACATTCAGTACTTC. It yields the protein CASSPTSGNIQYF.

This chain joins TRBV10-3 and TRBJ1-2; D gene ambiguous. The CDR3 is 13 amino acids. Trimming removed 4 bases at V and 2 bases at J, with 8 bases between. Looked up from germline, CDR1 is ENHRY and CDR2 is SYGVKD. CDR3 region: CAISGAGNYGYTF. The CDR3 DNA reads TGTGCCATCAGTGGGGCAGGCAACTATGGCTACACCTTC.

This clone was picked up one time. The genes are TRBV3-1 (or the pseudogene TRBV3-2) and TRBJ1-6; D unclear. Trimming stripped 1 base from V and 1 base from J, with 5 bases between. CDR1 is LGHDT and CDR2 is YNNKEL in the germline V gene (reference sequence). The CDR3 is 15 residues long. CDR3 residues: CASSQARSYNSPLHF. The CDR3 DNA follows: TGTGCCAGCAGCCAAGCTCGTTCCTATAATTCACCCCTCCACTTT.

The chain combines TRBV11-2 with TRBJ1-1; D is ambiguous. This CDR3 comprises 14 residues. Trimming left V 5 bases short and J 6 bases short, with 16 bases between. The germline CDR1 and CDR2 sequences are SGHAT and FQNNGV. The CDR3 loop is CASSPWTEVAEAFF. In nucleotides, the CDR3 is TGTGCCAGCAGCCCATGGACGGAGGTGGCTGAAGCTTTCTTT. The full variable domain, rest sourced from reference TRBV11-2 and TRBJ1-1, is EAGVAQSPRYKIIEKRQSVAFWCNPISGHATLYWYQQILGQGPKLLIQFQNNGVVDDSQLPKDRFSAERLKGVDSTLKIQPAKLEDSAVYLCASSPWTEVAEAFFGQGTRLTVV.

The DNA for the CDR3 is TGTGCCAGCAGCCAAGGGGGCTATGGCTACACCTTC. It specifies CASSQGGYGYTF. The gene calls are TRBV11-1 and TRBJ1-2, with D perhaps TRBD1 (6 bases). Between the trimmed V and J ends, which lost 5 bases and 4 bases, there was a span of 8 bases. Germline loops: CDR1 SGHAT, CDR2 FQDESV (reference sequence). CDR3 length equals 12 residues. Full variable domain (missing parts from reference TRBV11-1 and TRBJ1-2): EAEVAQSPRYKITEKSQAVAFWCDPISGHATLYWYRQILGQGPELLVQFQDESVVDDSQLPKDRFSAERLKGVDSTLKIQPAELGDSAMYLCASSQGGYGYTFGSGTRLTVV.

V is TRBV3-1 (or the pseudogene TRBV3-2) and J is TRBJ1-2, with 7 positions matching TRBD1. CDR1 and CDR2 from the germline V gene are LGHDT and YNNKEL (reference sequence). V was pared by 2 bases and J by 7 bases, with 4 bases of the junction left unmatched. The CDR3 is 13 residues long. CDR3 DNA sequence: TGTGCCAGCAGCCAAACAGGGGATCTTGGCTACACCTTC. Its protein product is CASSQTGDLGYTF.

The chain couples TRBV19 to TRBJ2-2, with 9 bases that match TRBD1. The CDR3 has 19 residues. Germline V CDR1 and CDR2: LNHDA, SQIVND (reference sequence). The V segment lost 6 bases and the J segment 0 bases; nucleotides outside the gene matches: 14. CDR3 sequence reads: CASRLGRDRVRSNTGELFF. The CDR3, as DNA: TGTGCCAGTAGACTAGGCCGGGACAGGGTCCGCTCGAACACCGGGGAGCTGTTTTTT.

CDR3: CASSPQRQVPGYTF. Here the CDR3 DNA reads TGTGCCAGCAGCCCCCAACGACAGGTACCTGGCTACACCTTC. The rearrangement uses TRBV6-5 and TRBJ1-2; TRBD1 might be the D (6 bases). The CDR3 is 14 residues long. Germline V gives CDR1 MNHEY, CDR2 SVGAGI. With 6 bases removed from V and 7 bases from J, the gap between germline ends came to 18 bases.

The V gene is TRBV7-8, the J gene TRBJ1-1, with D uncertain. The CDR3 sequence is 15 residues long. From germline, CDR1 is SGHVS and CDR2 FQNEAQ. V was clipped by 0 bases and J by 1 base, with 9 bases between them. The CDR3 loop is CASSLAPAENTEAFF. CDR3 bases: TGTGCCAGCAGCTTAGCGCCGGCAGAGAACACTGAAGCTTTCTTT.

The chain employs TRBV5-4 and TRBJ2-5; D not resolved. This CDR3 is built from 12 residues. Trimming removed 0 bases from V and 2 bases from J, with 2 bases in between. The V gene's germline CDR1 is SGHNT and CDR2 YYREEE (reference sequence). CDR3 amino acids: CASSLGQETQYF. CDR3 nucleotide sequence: TGTGCCAGCAGCTTGGGACAAGAGACCCAGTACTTC.

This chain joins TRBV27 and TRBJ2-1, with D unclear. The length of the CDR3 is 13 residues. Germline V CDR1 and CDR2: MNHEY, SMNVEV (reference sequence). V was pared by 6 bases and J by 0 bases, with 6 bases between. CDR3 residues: CASRQSSYNEQFF. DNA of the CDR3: TGTGCCAGCAGACAAAGCTCCTACAATGAGCAGTTCTTC.

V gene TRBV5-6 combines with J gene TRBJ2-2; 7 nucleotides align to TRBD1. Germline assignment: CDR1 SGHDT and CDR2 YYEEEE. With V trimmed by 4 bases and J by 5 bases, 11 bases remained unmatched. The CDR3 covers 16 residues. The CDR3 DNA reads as TGTGCCAGCAGCCTTACAGGGGTGCGAAAAACCGGGGAGCTGTTTTTT. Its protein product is CASSLTGVRKTGELFF.

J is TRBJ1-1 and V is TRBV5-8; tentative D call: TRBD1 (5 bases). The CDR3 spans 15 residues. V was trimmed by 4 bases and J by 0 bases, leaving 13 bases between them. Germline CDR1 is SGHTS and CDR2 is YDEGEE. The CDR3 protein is CASSPGWGLNTEAFF. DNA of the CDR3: TGTGCCAGCAGCCCAGGGTGGGGCTTGAACACTGAAGCTTTCTTT.